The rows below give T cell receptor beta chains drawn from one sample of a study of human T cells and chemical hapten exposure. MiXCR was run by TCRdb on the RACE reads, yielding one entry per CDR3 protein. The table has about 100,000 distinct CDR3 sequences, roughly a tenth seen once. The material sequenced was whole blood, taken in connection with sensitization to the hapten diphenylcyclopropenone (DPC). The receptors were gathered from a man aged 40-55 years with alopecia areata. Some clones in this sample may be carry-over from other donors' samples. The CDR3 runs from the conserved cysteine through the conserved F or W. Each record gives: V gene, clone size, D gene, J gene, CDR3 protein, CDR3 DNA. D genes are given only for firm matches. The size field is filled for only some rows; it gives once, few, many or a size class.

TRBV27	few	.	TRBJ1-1	CASSTHRGASAEAFF	TGTGCCAGCAGTACCCACCGAGGGGCGTCGGCTGAAGCTTTCTTT
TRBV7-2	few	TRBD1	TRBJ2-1	CASTRDSTYNEQFF	TGTGCCAGCACCCGGGACAGTACCTACAATGAGCAGTTCTTC
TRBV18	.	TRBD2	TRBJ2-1	CASSPPGTSGRDGEQFF	TGTGCCAGCTCACCACCGGGGACTAGCGGGAGAGATGGTGAGCAGTTCTTC
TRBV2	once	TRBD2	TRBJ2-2	CASSEFGSGSLNTGELFF	TGTGCCAGCAGTGAATTTGGTAGCGGGAGTTTGAACACCGGGGAGCTGTTTTTT
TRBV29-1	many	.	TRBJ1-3	CSVEGRGNTIYF	TGCAGCGTTGAGGGACGAGGAAACACCATATATTTT
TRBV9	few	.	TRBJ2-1	CASSVEGWKLDEQFF	TGTGCCAGCAGCGTAGAAGGCTGGAAGTTGGATGAGCAGTTCTTC
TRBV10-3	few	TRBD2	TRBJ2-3	CAISVAGEPTDTQYF	TGTGCCATCAGTGTAGCGGGAGAACCCACAGATACGCAGTATTTT
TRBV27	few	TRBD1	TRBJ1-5	CASSLYRGQPQHF	TGTGCCAGCAGTTTATACAGGGGCCAGCCCCAGCATTTT
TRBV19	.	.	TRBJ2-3	CASTLYGAITDTQYF	TGTGCCAGTACTTTATACGGAGCGATCACAGATACGCAGTATTTT
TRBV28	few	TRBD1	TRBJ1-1	CASSPWVTGGMNTEAFF	TGTGCCAGCAGTCCGTGGGTAACAGGGGGCATGAACACTGAAGCTTTCTTT
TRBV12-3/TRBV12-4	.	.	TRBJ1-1	CASRIAGNTEAFF	TGTGCCAGCAGAATTGCGGGGAACACTGAAGCTTTCTTT
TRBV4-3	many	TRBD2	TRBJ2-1	CASSQARIAGDEQFF	TGCGCCAGCAGCCAGGCGAGGATAGCGGGAGATGAGCAGTTCTTC
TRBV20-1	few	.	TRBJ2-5	CSASGQFEETQYF	TGCAGTGCTAGTGGACAGTTCGAAGAGACCCAGTACTTC
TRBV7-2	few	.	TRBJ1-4	CASSLEGSWVNEKLFF	TGTGCCAGCAGCTTAGAAGGCAGTTGGGTTAATGAAAAACTGTTTTTT
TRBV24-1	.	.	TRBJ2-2	CATSDPGGTANTGELFF	TGTGCCACCAGTGATCCTGGAGGGACAGCGAACACCGGGGAGCTGTTTTTT
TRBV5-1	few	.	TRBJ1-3	CASSLDSRRDTIYF	TGCGCCAGCAGCTTGGACAGTCGCCGGGACACCATATATTTT
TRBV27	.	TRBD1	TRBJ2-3	CASSYRGRRDTQYF	TGTGCCAGCAGTTACAGGGGGCGCAGGGATACGCAGTATTTT
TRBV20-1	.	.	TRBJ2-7	CSARDTVSYEQYF	TGCAGTGCTAGAGACACTGTATCCTACGAGCAGTACTTC
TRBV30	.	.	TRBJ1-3	CAWSVLSSGNTIYF	TGTGCCTGGAGTGTACTTAGCTCTGGAAACACCATATATTTT
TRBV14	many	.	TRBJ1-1	CASSHSLSGSEAFF	TGTGCCAGCAGCCACTCTCTGTCCGGCTCTGAAGCTTTCTTT
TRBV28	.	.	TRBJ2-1	CASSFIITPEYNEQFF	TGTGCCAGCAGTTTTATTATCACTCCGGAATACAATGAGCAGTTCTTC
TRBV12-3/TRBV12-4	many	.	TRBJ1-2	CASSFTGLLGYTF	TGTGCCAGCAGTTTCACGGGACTGTTAGGCTACACCTTC
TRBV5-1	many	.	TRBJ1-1	CASGAGLSSTEAFF	TGCGCCAGCGGCGCAGGTCTATCGAGCACTGAAGCTTTCTTT
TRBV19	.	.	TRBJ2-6	CASSMTGVLTF	TGTGCCAGTAGTATGACCGGCGTCCTGACTTTC
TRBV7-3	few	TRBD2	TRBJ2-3	CASSLISGMKDTQYF	TGTGCCAGCAGCTTAATTAGCGGGATGAAGGATACGCAGTATTTT
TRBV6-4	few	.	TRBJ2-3	CASSEQGGDTQYF	TGTGCCAGCAGTGAACAGGGAGGCGATACGCAGTATTTT
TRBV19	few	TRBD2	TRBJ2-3	CASSNLAGTTDTQYF	TGTGCCAGTAGTAACCTAGCGGGGACCACAGATACGCAGTATTTT
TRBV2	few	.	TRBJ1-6	CASSLYARGVNSPLHF	TGTGCCAGCAGTCTCTACGCCCGGGGCGTTAATTCACCCCTCCACTTT
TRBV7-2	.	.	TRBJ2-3	CASSSRTTDTQYF	TGTGCCAGCAGCTCCCGTACCACAGATACGCAGTATTTT
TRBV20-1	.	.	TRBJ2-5	CSASAVRGSGETQYF	TGCAGTGCTAGTGCCGTGCGTGGCTCTGGAGAGACCCAGTACTTC
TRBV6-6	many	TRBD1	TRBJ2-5	CASRGRRETQYF	TGTGCCTCCAGGGGGCGGAGAGAGACCCAGTACTTC
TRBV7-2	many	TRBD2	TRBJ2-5	CASRPGLAGETQYF	TGTGCCAGCAGACCAGGACTAGCGGGGGAGACCCAGTACTTC
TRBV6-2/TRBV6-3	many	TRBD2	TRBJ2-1	CASSSGELAGTYNEQFF	TGTGCCAGCAGTTCAGGGGAACTAGCGGGAACCTACAATGAGCAGTTCTTC
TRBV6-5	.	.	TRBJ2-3	CASSYNPTATDTQYF	TGTGCCAGCAGTTACAATCCTACAGCCACAGATACGCAGTATTTT
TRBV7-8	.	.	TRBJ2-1	CASSLAEIYNEQFF	TGTGCCAGCAGCTTAGCGGAGATCTACAATGAGCAGTTCTTC
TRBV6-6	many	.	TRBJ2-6	CASSYLGGRDVLTF	TGTGCCAGCAGTTACTTAGGGGGTCGCGACGTCCTGACTTTC
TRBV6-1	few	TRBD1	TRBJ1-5	CASKAGQGNQPQHF	TGTGCCAGCAAGGCGGGACAGGGGAATCAGCCCCAGCATTTT
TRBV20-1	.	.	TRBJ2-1	CSASRSIPARAHEQFF	TGCAGTGCCAGCAGGTCCATCCCGGCACGGGCGCATGAGCAGTTCTTC
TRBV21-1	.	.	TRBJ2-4	CAWDGVAKNIQYF	TGTGCCTGGGACGGGGTAGCCAAAAACATTCAGTACTTC
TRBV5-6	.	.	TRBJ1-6	CASSGQGIDDSPLHF	TGTGCCAGCAGCGGTCAGGGGATAGACGATTCACCCCTCCACTTT
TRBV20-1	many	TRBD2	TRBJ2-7	CSPVLSLAGREQYF	TGCAGCCCAGTGTTGAGTCTAGCGGGCAGAGAGCAGTACTTC
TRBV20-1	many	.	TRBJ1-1	CSAIPSVAQNTEAFF	TGCAGTGCAATACCGAGTGTAGCCCAGAACACTGAAGCTTTCTTT
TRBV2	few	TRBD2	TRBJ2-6	CAGGGLFGANVLTF	TGTGCCGGGGGGGGACTATTTGGGGCCAACGTCCTGACTTTC
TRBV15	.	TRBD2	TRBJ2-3	CATSRDGRGVSTDTQYF	TGTGCCACCAGCAGAGACGGGAGGGGGGTTTCCACAGATACGCAGTATTTT
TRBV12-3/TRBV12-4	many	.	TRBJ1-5	CASRRQEGLEPQHF	TGTGCCAGCAGGCGACAGGAGGGTCTGGAGCCCCAGCATTTT
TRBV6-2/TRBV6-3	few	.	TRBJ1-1	CASSYPSAEAFF	TGTGCCAGCAGTTACCCCTCTGCTGAAGCTTTCTTT
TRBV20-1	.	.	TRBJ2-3	CSVPSLPADTQYF	TGCAGTGTTCCGTCCCTCCCGGCGGATACGCAGTATTTT
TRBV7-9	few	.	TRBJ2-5	CASSFYGTGEIKTQYF	TGTGCCAGCAGCTTCTACGGGACGGGCGAAATAAAGACCCAGTACTTC
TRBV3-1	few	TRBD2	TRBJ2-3	CASSPLFNSGIYVDTQYF	TGTGCCAGCAGCCCCCTGTTTAATAGCGGGATCTACGTGGATACGCAGTATTTT
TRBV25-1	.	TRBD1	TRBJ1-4	CASRLGGPNEKLFF	TGTGCCAGCAGGCTAGGGGGCCCTAATGAAAAACTGTTTTTT
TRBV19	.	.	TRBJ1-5	CASRTNRDAQPQHF	TGTGCCAGTAGAACTAACAGGGACGCGCAGCCCCAGCATTTT
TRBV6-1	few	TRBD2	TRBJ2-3	CANSGGGVGTDTQYF	TGTGCCAACTCCGGGGGAGGGGTAGGCACAGATACGCAGTATTTT
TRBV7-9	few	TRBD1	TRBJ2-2	CASSNRQGADGELFF	TGTGCCAGCAGCAACCGACAGGGGGCAGACGGGGAGCTGTTTTTT
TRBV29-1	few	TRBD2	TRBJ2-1	CSVNTPGLAGPSSYNEQFF	TGCAGCGTCAACACTCCGGGACTAGCGGGACCGAGCTCCTACAATGAGCAGTTCTTC
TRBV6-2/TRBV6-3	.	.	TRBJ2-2	CASRIGAGNTGELFF	TGTGCCAGCAGAATAGGCGCAGGGAACACCGGGGAGCTGTTTTTT